Listed here is a single TCR beta chain. Its antigen is currently unknown. TCRdb's table, derived via immunoSEQ multiplex PCR, lists solely in-frame clones and lacks some. The table has tens of thousands of clones, 85% to 90% seen once; the top ten hold under 2%. These data are taken from a study of T cells in localized non-small cell lung cancer. General study findings and limits: A single tumor region was sequenced, leaving heterogeneity possible. Blood T cell density predicted longer survival; adjacent-lung clonality, shorter. When the top 100 tumor clones were examined, a median roughly 62 of them also appeared in the adjacent lung, which was paired and uninvolved. The highest T cell clonality was in uninvolved adjacent lung, above tumor.

Germline V CDR1 and CDR2: KGHSH, LQKENI. The CDR3 runs to 15 residues. Trimming cost V 2 bases and J 4 bases, with 14 bases left between them. The material was peripheral blood, obtained before any cancer treatment. This clonotype was sampled from a woman aged 40-69 years with stage I lung adenocarcinoma. The chain is built from TRBV18 and TRBJ1-2; D gene ambiguous. The CDR3 spells CASSPGTASPYGYTF. The CDR3 DNA reads TGTGCCAGCTCACCAGGCACCGCTTCTCCCTATGGCTACACCTTC.